This is a list of T cell receptor beta chains from one sample in a study of blood T cell repertoires in COVID-19. Profiling relied on immunoSEQ multiplex PCR, and the TCRdb table lists in-frame clones only, not all of them. In the table there are roughly 57,000 clones, more than 80% of which are singletons. What was sequenced was peripheral blood. These receptors all come from a human donor in a cohort sampled during active COVID-19. CDR3s include the opening cysteine and the closing phenylalanine or tryptophan. The D gene is left open where the match is weak. Only some rows state a clone size, as once, few, many or a class for expanded clones.

v_gene	d_gene	len	j_gene	abundance	CDR3nt	CDR3aa
TRBV3-1/TRBV3-2	.	14	TRBJ1-2	.	TGTGCCAGCAGCCAAGACACAGGGAGCTATGGCTACACCTTC	CASSQDTGSYGYTF
TRBV6-5	.	14	TRBJ1-4	once	TGTGCCAGCAGTTACAGGGGGGGTAATGAAAAACTGTTTTTT	CASSYRGGNEKLFF
TRBV5-1	.	14	TRBJ2-2	once	TGCGCCAGCAGCTTTACGGGGGACACCGGGGAGCTGTTTTTT	CASSFTGDTGELFF
TRBV7-6	.	13	TRBJ1-2	.	TGTGCCAGCAGCTTAAGGGCGGGCTATGGCTACACCTTC	CASSLRAGYGYTF
TRBV11-1	TRBD1	14	TRBJ2-7	.	TGTGCCAGCAGCTTAGAGGGGGCTATATCCGAGCAGTACTTC	CASSLEGAISEQYF
TRBV27	.	18	TRBJ1-5	.	TGTGCCAGCGGCGCCCCGGTTCGGGGGGAAGTAGGCAATCAGCCCCAGCATTTT	CASGAPVRGEVGNQPQHF
TRBV7-9	TRBD1	16	TRBJ1-2	.	TGTGCCAGCAGCTTACATCCGGGACAGCTCAACTATGGCTACACCTTC	CASSLHPGQLNYGYTF
TRBV30	TRBD1	14	TRBJ1-1	.	TGTGCCTGGAGTGTTACGACAGGGTACACTGAAGCTTTCTTT	CAWSVTTGYTEAFF
TRBV2	.	15	TRBJ2-2	.	TGTGCCAGCAGCCGGACTTCCGGTAGGGCCGGGGAGCTGTTTTTT	CASSRTSGRAGELFF
TRBV24-1	.	13	TRBJ1-1	.	TGTGCCACCAGTCAGGGTCAGAACACTGAAGCTTTCTTT	CATSQGQNTEAFF
TRBV5-5	TRBD2	17	TRBJ2-5	.	TGTGCCAGCAGCTTGGGCCTAGCGGTCAGGTGGCAAGAGACCCAGTACTTC	CASSLGLAVRWQETQYF
TRBV7-8	TRBD2	15	TRBJ2-3	.	TGTGCCAGCACCCTAGGTTGGCGGGGGGGAGATACGCAGTATTTT	CASTLGWRGGDTQYF
TRBV5-4	TRBD1	16	TRBJ1-1	.	TGTGCCAGCAGCTTGGCGTACAGGGGAATGAACACTGAAGCTTTCTTT	CASSLAYRGMNTEAFF
TRBV27	TRBD1	15	TRBJ2-2	.	TGTGCCAGTTCGCTCCGGGACAGGGGATCAGGGGAGCTGTTTTTT	CASSLRDRGSGELFF
TRBV13	.	15	TRBJ2-3	.	TGTGCCAGCAGCTCCAGGGGTGTGGGCACAGATACGCAGTATTTT	CASSSRGVGTDTQYF
TRBV12-3/TRBV12-4	.	12	TRBJ1-2	.	TGTGCCAGCAGCCTGACAGGCTATGGCTACACCTTC	CASSLTGYGYTF
TRBV5-1	.	15	TRBJ1-3	.	TGCGCCAGCAGCCCTAGCGGGGGGTCTGGAAACACCATATATTTT	CASSPSGGSGNTIYF
TRBV25-1	TRBD1	17	TRBJ1-1	.	TGTGCCAGCAGTGAGCATGGCAGGGACAGCCTGAACACTGAAGCTTTCTTT	CASSEHGRDSLNTEAFF
TRBV6-6	.	12	TRBJ1-6	once	TGTGCCAGCCAACCCACAAATTCACCCCTCCACTTT	CASQPTNSPLHF
TRBV5-1	.	15	TRBJ2-7	.	TGCGCCAGCAGCGACTTACGGACAGCCCTCAACGAGCAGTACTTC	CASSDLRTALNEQYF
TRBV6-2/TRBV6-3	TRBD2	15	TRBJ2-7	.	TGTGCCAGCAGTAAATCAACTAGCGGGGGTTACGAGCAGTACTTC	CASSKSTSGGYEQYF
TRBV19	.	14	TRBJ2-1	.	TGTGCCAGTAGTCCAAAACATCGGGACAATGAGCAGTTCTTC	CASSPKHRDNEQFF
TRBV29-1	TRBD1	14	TRBJ2-7	.	TGCAGCGTGGAAGGCCGACAGGGGGTGGTCGAGCAGTACTTC	CSVEGRQGVVEQYF
TRBV10-1	.	16	TRBJ2-1	.	TGCGCCGGCCACGGAAAACCAGGGGAAAACTACAATGAGCAGTTCTTC	CAGHGKPGENYNEQFF
TRBV19	.	14	TRBJ1-1	.	TGTGCCAGTAGTATACAGATTTCGAACACTGAAGCTTTCTTT	CASSIQISNTEAFF
TRBV27	TRBD1	14	TRBJ1-2	.	TGTGCCAGCAGCCGCCGGGACAGGGTCCATGGCTACACCTTC	CASSRRDRVHGYTF
TRBV18	TRBD1	18	TRBJ2-1	.	TGTGCCAGCTCACCACCGGGCGGGTCAGGGGGCGCTTACAATGAGCAGTTCTTC	CASSPPGGSGGAYNEQFF
TRBV6-2/TRBV6-3	TRBD1	15	TRBJ1-2	once	TGTGCCAGCAGTCCCTGGACAGGATTGAACTATGGCTACACCTTC	CASSPWTGLNYGYTF
TRBV5-1	.	12	TRBJ2-5	.	TGCGCCAGCAGCTTGGGGGACTTTACCCAGTACTTC	CASSLGDFTQYF
TRBV4-1	.	16	TRBJ1-2	.	TGCGCCAGCAGCCAAGATTCCTTCACAGCTATCTATGGCTACACCTTC	CASSQDSFTAIYGYTF
TRBV6-5	.	15	TRBJ1-5	few	TGTGCCAGCAGTAGCAGGGTCGGAGGCAATCAGCCCCAGCATTTT	CASSSRVGGNQPQHF
TRBV4-3	TRBD1	16	TRBJ1-2	.	TGCGCCAGCAGGGGGGTGGACAGGCCCACAAACTATGGCTACACCTTC	CASRGVDRPTNYGYTF
TRBV6-2/TRBV6-3	TRBD1	17	TRBJ1-2	.	TGTGCCAGCAGTGACCCGGCGACAGGGGGTACTAACTATGGCTACACCTTC	CASSDPATGGTNYGYTF
TRBV7-8	TRBD2	15	TRBJ2-1	.	TGTGCCAGCAGCCGAGCGGGGGGGCCCTACAATGAGCAGTTCTTC	CASSRAGGPYNEQFF
TRBV2	.	13	TRBJ2-1	.	TGTGCCAGCAGGGGGGGACTGTACAATGAGCAGTTCTTC	CASRGGLYNEQFF
TRBV7-8	TRBD1	15	TRBJ2-2	.	TGTGCCAGCAGCTTAGGGGACAGGGGACCCGGGGAGCTGTTTTTT	CASSLGDRGPGELFF